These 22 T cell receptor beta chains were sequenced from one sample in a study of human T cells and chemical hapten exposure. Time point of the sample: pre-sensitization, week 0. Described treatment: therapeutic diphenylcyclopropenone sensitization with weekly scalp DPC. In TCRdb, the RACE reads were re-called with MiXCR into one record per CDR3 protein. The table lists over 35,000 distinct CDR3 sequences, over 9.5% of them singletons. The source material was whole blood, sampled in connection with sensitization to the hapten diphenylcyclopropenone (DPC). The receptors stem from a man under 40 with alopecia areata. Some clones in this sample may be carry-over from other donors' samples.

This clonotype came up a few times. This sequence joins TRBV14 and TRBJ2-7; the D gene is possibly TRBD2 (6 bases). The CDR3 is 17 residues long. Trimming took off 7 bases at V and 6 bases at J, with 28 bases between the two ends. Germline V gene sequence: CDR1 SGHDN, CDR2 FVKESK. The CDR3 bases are TGTGCCAGCAAATACCGTACTAGCCAGGCGGCTAGCTCCGAGCAGTACGTC. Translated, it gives CASKYRTSQAASSEQYV.

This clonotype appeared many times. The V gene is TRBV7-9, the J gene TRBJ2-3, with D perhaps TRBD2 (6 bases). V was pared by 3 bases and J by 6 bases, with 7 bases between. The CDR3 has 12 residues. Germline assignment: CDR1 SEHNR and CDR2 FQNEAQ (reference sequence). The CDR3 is CASSFSGDTQYF. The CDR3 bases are TGTGCCAGCAGCTTTAGCGGCGATACGCAGTATTTT. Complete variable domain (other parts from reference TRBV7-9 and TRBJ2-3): DTGVSQNPRHKITKRGQNVTFRCDPISEHNRLYWYRQTLGQGPEFLTYFQNEAQLEKSRLLSDRFSAERPKGSFSTLEIQRTEQGDSAMYLCASSFSGDTQYFGPGTRLTVL.

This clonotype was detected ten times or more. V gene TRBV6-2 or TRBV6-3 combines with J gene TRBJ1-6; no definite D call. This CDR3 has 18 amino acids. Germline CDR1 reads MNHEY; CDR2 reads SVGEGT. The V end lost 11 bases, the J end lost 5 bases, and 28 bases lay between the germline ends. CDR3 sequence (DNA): TGTGCCGCCGAAGAAAATAGGAGATCTGGTGTCCATAATTCACCCCTCCACTTT. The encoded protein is CAAEENRRSGVHNSPLHF.

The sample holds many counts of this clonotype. The CDR3 bases are TGTGCCAGCAGCAAAGTAGTAGGGCCCTGCGGAACCTTC. It encodes CASSKVVGPCGTF. The chain carries TRBV21-1 and TRBJ1-2. TRBV21-1 is classified as a pseudogene. The CDR3 has 13 amino acids.

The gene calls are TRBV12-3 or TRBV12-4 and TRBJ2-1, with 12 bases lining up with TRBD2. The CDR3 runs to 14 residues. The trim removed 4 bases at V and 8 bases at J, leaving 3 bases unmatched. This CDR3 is CASSSSSGRDEQFF. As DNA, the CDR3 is TGTGCCAGCAGTTCGTCTAGCGGGAGGGATGAGCAGTTCTTC.

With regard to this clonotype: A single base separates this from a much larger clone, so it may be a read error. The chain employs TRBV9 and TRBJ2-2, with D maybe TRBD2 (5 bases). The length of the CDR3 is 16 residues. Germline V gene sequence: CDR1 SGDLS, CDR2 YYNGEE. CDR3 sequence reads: CASSVDPGRATGKLFF. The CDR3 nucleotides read TGTGCCAGCAGCGTAGACCCAGGACGGGCCACCGGGAAGCTGTTTTTT.

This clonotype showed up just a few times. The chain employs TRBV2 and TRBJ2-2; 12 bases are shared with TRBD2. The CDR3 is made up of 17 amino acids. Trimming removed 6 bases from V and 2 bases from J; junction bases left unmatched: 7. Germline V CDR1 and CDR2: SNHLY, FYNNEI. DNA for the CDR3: TGTGCCAGCAGCTACACTAGCGGGAGGACCAACACCGGGGAGCTGTTTTTT. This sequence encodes CASSYTSGRTNTGELFF.

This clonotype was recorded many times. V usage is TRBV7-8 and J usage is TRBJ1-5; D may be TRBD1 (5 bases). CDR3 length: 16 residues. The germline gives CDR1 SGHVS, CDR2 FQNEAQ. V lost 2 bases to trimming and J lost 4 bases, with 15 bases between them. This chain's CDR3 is CASSLYPAGLNQPQHF. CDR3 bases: TGTGCCAGCAGCTTATACCCGGCAGGGCTAAATCAGCCCCAGCATTTT.

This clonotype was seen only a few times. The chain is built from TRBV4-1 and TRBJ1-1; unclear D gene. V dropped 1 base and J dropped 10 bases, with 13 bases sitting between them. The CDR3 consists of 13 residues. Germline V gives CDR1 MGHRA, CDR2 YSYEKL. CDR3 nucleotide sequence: TGCGCCAGCAGCCAAGTAGGGAGGCGGGGAGCTTTCTTT. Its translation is CASSQVGRRGAFF.

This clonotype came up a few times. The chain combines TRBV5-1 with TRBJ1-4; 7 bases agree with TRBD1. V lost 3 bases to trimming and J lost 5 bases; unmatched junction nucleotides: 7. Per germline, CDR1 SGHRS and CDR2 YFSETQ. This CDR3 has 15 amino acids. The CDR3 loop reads CASSYSGTDNEKLFF. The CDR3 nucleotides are TGCGCCAGCAGCTATTCCGGGACAGACAATGAAAAACTGTTTTTT.

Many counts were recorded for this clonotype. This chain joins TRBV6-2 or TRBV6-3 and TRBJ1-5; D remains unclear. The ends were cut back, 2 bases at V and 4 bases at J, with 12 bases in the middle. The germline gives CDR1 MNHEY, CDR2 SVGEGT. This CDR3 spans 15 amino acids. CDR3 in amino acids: CASSYPEYGNQPQHF. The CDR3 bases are TGTGCCAGCAGTTACCCCGAGTATGGGAATCAGCCCCAGCATTTT.

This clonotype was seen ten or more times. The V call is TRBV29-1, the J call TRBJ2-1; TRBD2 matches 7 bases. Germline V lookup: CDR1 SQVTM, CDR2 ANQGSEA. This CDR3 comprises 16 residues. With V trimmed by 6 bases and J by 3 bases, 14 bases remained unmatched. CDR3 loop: CSVVAVNSGVYNEQFF. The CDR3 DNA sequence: TGCAGCGTCGTAGCGGTCAACAGCGGGGTCTACAATGAGCAGTTCTTC.

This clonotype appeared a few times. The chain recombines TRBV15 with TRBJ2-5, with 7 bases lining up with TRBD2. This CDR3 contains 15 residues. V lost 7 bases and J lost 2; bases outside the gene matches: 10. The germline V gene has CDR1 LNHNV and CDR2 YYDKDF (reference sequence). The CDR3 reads CATTFSAGEQETQYF. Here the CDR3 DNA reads TGTGCCACCACCTTTAGCGCGGGAGAGCAAGAGACCCAGTACTTC.

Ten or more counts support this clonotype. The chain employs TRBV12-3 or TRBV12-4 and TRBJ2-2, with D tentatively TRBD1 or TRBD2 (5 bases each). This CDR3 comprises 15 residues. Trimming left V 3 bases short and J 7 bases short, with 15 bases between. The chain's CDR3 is CASSFPGRKNGELFF. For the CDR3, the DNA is TGTGCCAGCAGTTTCCCGGGGCGGAAAAACGGGGAGCTGTTTTTT.

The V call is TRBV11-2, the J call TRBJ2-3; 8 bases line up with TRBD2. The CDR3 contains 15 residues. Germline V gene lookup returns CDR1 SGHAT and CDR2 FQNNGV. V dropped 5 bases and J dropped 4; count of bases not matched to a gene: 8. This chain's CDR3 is CASSRTGGAADTQYF. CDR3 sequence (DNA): TGTGCCAGCAGCCGGACCGGGGGGGCTGCAGATACGCAGTATTTT.

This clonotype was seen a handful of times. The DNA for the CDR3 is TGTGCCAGCAGTTTTCGTAATGAAAAACTGTTTTTT. Translation gives CASSFRNEKLFF. The chain is built from TRBV28 and TRBJ1-4, with D uncertain. The CDR3 contains 12 residues. Germline V gene sequence: CDR1 MDHEN, CDR2 SYDVKM. Trimming pared 3 bases from V and 4 bases from J, leaving 3 bases between.

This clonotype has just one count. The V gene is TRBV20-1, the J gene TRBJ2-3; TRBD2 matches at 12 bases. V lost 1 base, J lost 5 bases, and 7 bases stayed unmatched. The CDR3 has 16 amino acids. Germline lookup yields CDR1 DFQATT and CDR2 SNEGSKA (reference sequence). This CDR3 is CSARGELAGGRDTQYF. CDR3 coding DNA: TGCAGTGCTAGAGGGGAACTAGCGGGAGGTCGAGATACGCAGTATTTT.

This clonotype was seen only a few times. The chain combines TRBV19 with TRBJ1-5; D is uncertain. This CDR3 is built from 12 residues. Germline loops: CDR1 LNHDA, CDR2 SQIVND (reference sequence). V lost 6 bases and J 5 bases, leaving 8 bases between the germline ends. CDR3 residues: CASSAPDQPQHF. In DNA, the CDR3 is TGTGCCAGTAGCGCGCCTGATCAGCCCCAGCATTTT.

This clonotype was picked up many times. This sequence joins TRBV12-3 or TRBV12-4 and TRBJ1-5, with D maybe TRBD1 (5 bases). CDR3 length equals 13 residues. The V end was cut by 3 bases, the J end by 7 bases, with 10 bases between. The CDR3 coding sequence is TGTGCCAGCAGTTTTGGGGGGGTACAGCCCCAGCATTTT. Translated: CASSFGGVQPQHF.

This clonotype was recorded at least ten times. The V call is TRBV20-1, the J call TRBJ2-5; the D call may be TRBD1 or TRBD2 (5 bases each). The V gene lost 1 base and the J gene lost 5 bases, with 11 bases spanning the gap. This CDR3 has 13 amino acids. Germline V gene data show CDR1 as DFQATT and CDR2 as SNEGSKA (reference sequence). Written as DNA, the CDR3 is TGCAGTGCTAGAGTGGCCGGGACGGAGACCCAGTACTTC. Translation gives CSARVAGTETQYF.

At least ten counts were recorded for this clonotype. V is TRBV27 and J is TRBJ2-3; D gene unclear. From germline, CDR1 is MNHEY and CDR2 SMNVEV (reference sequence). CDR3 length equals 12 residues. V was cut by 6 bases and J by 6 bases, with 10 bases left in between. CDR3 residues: CASRDLWDTQYF. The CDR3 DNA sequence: TGTGCCAGCAGGGACCTATGGGATACGCAGTATTTT.

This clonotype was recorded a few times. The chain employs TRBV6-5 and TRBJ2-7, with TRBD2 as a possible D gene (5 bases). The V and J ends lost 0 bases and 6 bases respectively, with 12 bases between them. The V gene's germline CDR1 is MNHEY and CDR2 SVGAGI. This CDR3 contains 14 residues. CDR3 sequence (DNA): TGTGCCAGCAGTTACTCCTCCCGGGGTGCCGAGCAGTACTTC. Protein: CASSYSSRGAEQYF.